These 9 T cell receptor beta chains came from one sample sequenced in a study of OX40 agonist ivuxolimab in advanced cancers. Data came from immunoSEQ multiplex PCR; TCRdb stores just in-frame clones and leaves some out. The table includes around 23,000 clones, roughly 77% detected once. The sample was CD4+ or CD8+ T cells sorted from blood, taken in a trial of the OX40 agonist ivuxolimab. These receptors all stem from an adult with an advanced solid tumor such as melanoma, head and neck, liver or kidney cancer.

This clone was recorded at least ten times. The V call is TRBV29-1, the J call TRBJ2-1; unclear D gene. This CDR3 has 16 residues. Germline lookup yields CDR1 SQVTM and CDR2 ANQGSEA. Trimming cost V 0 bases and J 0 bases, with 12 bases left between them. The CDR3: CSVEDPGTSSYNEQFF. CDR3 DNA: TGCAGCGTTGAAGACCCAGGAACCAGCTCCTACAATGAGCAGTTCTTC.

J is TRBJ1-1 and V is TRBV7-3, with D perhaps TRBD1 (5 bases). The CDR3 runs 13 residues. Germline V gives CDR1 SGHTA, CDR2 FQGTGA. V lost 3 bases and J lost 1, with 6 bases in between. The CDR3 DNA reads TGTGCCAGCAGCTTCGGGACGAACACTGAAGCTTTCTTT. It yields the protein CASSFGTNTEAFF. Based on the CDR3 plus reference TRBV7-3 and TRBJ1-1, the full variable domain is GAGVSQTPSNKVTEKGKYVELRCDPISGHTALYWYRQSLGQGPEFLIYFQGTGAADDSGLPNDRFFAVRPEGSVSTLKIQRTERGDSAVYLCASSFGTNTEAFFGQGTRLTVV.

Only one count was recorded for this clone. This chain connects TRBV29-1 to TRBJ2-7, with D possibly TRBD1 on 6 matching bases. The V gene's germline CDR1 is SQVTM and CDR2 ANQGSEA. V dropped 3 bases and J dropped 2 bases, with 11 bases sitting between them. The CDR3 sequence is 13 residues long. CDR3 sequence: CSVELTGTYEQYF. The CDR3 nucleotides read TGCAGCGTTGAGCTCACAGGGACCTACGAGCAGTACTTC.

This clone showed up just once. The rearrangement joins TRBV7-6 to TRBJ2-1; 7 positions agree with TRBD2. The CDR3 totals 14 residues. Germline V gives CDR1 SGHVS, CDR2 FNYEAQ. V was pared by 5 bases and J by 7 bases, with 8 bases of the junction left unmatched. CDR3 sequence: CASSLSGVGNEQFF. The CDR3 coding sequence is TGTGCCAGCAGCCTCAGCGGGGTAGGGAATGAGCAGTTCTTC.

CDR3 region: CARTGVYGYTF. DNA of the CDR3: TGTGCCAGAACAGGGGTCTATGGCTACACCTTC. The V call is TRBV2, the J call TRBJ1-2, with 7 nucleotides matching TRBD1. The CDR3 runs 11 residues. V shed 9 bases, J shed 4 bases, and the junction held 2 bases outside the gene matches. Germline CDR1 SNHLY, CDR2 FYNNEI.

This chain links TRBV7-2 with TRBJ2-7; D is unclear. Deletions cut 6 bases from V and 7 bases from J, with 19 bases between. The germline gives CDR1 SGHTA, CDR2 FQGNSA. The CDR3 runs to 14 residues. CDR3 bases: TGTGCCAGCAGTCGAACCCGGTCGCACCAGGAGCAGTACTTC. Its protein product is CASSRTRSHQEQYF.

CDR3 nucleotide sequence: TGCAGCGTTGAATCAGCGAAGTACAATGAGCAGTTCTTC. Protein: CSVESAKYNEQFF. This rearrangement joins TRBV29-1 to TRBJ2-1; unclear D gene. Germline V gene data show CDR1 as SQVTM and CDR2 as ANQGSEA. Trimming took off 2 bases at V and 4 bases at J, with 9 bases between the two ends. The CDR3 runs 13 residues.

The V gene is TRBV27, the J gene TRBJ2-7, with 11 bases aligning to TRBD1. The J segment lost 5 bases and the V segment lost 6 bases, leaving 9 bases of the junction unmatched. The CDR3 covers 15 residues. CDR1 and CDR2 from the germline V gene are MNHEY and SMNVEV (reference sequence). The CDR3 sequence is CASRLWTGGFNEQYF. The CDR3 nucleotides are TGTGCCAGCAGACTGTGGACAGGGGGCTTCAACGAGCAGTACTTC.

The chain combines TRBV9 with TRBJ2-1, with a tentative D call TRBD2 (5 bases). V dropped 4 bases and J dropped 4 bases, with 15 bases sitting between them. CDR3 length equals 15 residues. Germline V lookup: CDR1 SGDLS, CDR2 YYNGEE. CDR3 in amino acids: CASSPESGAYNEQFF. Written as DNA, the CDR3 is TGTGCCAGCAGCCCCGAGAGCGGAGCGTACAATGAGCAGTTCTTC.